The source of this TCR beta chain is a study of patients with pleural tuberculosis. TCRdb reanalysed the reads using MiXCR and keeps one entry per CDR3 protein. There are 29,000 or so distinct CDR3 sequences in the sample; about 20% occur only once, and about 4% lies in the top ten. This clonotype was found many times. The germline CDR1 and CDR2 sequences are MNHEY and SMNVEV (reference sequence). The CDR3 length is 11 residues. With 6 bases clipped from V and 10 bases from J, the junction kept 2 bases outside the gene matches. The chain links TRBV27 to TRBJ2-1, with 8 bases lining up with TRBD2. This TCR was sampled from a human donor with pleural tuberculosis. The sample consisted of peripheral blood. Here the CDR3 DNA reads TGTGCCAGCAGGAGCGGGAGCGAGCAGTTCTTC. This translates into CASRSGSEQFF.